Below are 10 T cell receptor beta chains sequenced from a single sample in a study of naive and memory T cell subsets. The beta constant-region primer was an equimolar mix of two oligonucleotides covering TRBC1 and TRBC2. TCRdb called the UMI-ligation and nested PCR reads again in MiXCR, with one record for every CDR3 protein. In the table there are 140,000 to 150,000 distinct CDR3 sequences, about a sixth of which are singletons. The sample taken for sequencing was naive CD4+ T cells from blood. The receptors stem from a human donor in good health.

The rearrangement links TRBV5-1 to TRBJ1-4; maybe TRBD1 (6 bases). The V end lost 3 bases, the J end lost 0 bases, and 12 bases lay between the germline ends. Germline loops: CDR1 SGHRS, CDR2 YFSETQ. The CDR3 is 16 residues long. The CDR3: CASSSGTIATNEKLFF. CDR3 nucleotides: TGCGCCAGCAGCTCGGGGACAATTGCAACTAATGAAAAACTGTTTTTT.

The chain is built from TRBV12-3 or TRBV12-4 and TRBJ2-5; D is tentatively TRBD1 or TRBD2 (5 bases each). The V gene lost 1 base and the J gene lost 4 bases, with 13 bases spanning the gap. The CDR3 length is 15 residues. CDR3 residues: CASSLGDHEGETQYF. The CDR3 bases are TGTGCCAGCAGTTTAGGGGACCATGAGGGAGAGACCCAGTACTTC.

This clonotype was seen at least ten times. The V gene is TRBV12-3 or TRBV12-4, the J gene TRBJ2-1; D is perhaps TRBD2 (5 bases). Trimming took off 3 bases at V and 3 bases at J, with 15 bases between the two ends. CDR3 length equals 16 residues. CDR3 sequence reads: CASSLVARRNYNEQFF. DNA of the CDR3: TGTGCCAGCAGTTTGGTAGCGAGACGGAACTACAATGAGCAGTTCTTC.

This clonotype occurred a few times. The chain links TRBV28 to TRBJ2-3; 8 positions agree with TRBD2. The CDR3 extends over 15 amino acids. The germline gives CDR1 MDHEN, CDR2 SYDVKM. V dropped 2 bases and J dropped 5; count of bases not matched to a gene: 6. CDR3 DNA sequence: TGTGCCAGCAGTTTAAGCGGGAGTCTTGGAGATACGCAGTATTTT. It codes for CASSLSGSLGDTQYF.

This clonotype was counted only a few times. The chain uses TRBV11-2 and TRBJ2-3; D remains ambiguous. The CDR3 is 14 residues long. CDR1 is SGHAT, CDR2 FQNNGV, per germline. V lost 7 bases and J 1 base, leaving 12 bases between the germline ends. The CDR3 nucleotides read TGTGCCAGCACTGGCGATATACGCACAGATACGCAGTATTTT. This codes for CASTGDIRTDTQYF.

The V call is TRBV7-9, the J call TRBJ1-5; no clear D gene. Looked up from germline, CDR1 is SEHNR and CDR2 is FQNEAQ (reference sequence). Trimming left V 3 bases short and J 5 bases short, with 11 bases between. This CDR3 is 14 amino acids long. CDR3 loop: CASSFSGDDQPQHF. The CDR3 coding sequence is TGTGCCAGCAGCTTCTCTGGAGACGATCAGCCCCAGCATTTT.

The sample holds a few counts of this clonotype. The chain has TRBV28 and TRBJ2-6, with 7 nucleotides matching TRBD1. The CDR3 spans 18 residues. V gave up 6 bases and J gave up 0 bases; unmatched junction bases: 11. Germline V CDR1 and CDR2: MDHEN, SYDVKM. The CDR3 bases are TGTGCCAGCAGGCCGACGCCGGGACAGAGCTCTGGGGCCAACGTCCTGACTTTC. Translated, it gives CASRPTPGQSSGANVLTF.

V usage is TRBV12-3 or TRBV12-4 and J usage is TRBJ2-5; D may be TRBD2 (6 bases). This CDR3 comprises 14 residues. The V gene lost 3 bases and the J gene lost 1 base, with 9 bases spanning the gap. In nucleotides, the CDR3 is TGTGCCAGCAGTTTCGGAGGGTTCCAAGAGACCCAGTACTTC. Translation gives CASSFGGFQETQYF.

This chain connects TRBV25-1 to TRBJ2-3; the match to TRBD2 covers 9 bases. The CDR3 extends over 15 amino acids. Germline CDR1 MGHDK, CDR2 SYGVNS. V lost 6 bases, J lost 4 bases, and 8 bases stayed unmatched. CDR3 region: CASSAGGVLPDTQYF. CDR3 DNA: TGTGCCAGCAGCGCGGGGGGGGTTCTCCCAGATACGCAGTATTTT.

Concerning this clonotype itself: It may be a read error: a sequence one base away is much more abundant. The J gene is TRBJ2-7, the V gene TRBV5-5; 9 bases fit TRBD2. This CDR3 has 14 residues. Germline assignment: CDR1 SGHKS and CDR2 YYEKEE (reference sequence). CDR3 region: CASSFAGGVYEQCF. As DNA, the CDR3 is TGTGCCAGCAGCTTCGCGGGAGGGGTCTACGAGCAGTGCTTC.